This note documents a single TCR beta chain sequence. As yet, its antigen is unknown. The sample comes from a study of PD-1 blockade in mismatch repair-deficient tumors. Study context: Enrolled about 2013-2016, patients had progressing, pretreated mismatch repair-deficient cancers of 12 to 13 types.

PCR or immunohistochemistry showed mismatch repair deficiency in every enrolled patient. Three pembrolizumab responders had their TCRs sequenced. Findings of the study overall: After pembrolizumab, tumor-resident clones rose rapidly, then generally contracted before radiologic responses.

Some clones are missing from TCRdb's copy, which holds only in-frame ones; the method was immunoSEQ multiplex PCR. The sample consists of 13,000 to 15,000 clones, around 84% of them appearing once. After removal of 4 bases from V and 5 bases from J, the junction contained 4 bases not matched to a gene. The CDR3 extends over 13 amino acids. Germline V gene data show CDR1 as SGHRS and CDR2 as YFSETQ. Sequences were derived from PBMCs, sampled 14 weeks after starting pembrolizumab. The TCR sequence derives from an adult with mismatch repair-deficient cancer. The chain has TRBV5-1 and TRBJ1-2; 8 bases align to TRBD1. CDR3 amino acids: CASSPQGGYGYTF. For the CDR3, the DNA is TGCGCCAGCAGCCCACAGGGGGGGTATGGCTACACCTTC.